These 30 T cell receptor beta chains were all obtained from the same sample, sequenced in a study of blood T cell repertoires in COVID-19. TCRdb's table, derived via immunoSEQ multiplex PCR, lists solely in-frame clones and lacks some. The data show about 180,000 clones, 75% to 90% seen once. Specimen: peripheral blood. These TCRs come from a woman in her thirties or forties with COVID-19, enrolled during active disease.

This chain connects TRBV4-1 to TRBJ1-3; TRBD1 matches 7 bases. Looked up from germline, CDR1 is MGHRA and CDR2 is YSYEKL. With 5 bases clipped from V and 0 bases from J, the junction kept 4 bases outside the gene matches. The CDR3 is 15 residues long. The CDR3 sequence: CASSSGTASGNTIYF. For the CDR3, the DNA is TGCGCCAGCAGCTCCGGGACAGCCTCTGGAAACACCATATATTTT.

This clone appeared a few times. This CDR3 is also generated by other DNA sequences in the sample. The rearrangement links TRBV5-4 to TRBJ1-1, with D maybe TRBD1 (6 bases). The CDR3 consists of 14 residues. CDR1 is SGHNT and CDR2 is YYREEE in the germline V gene (reference sequence). Deletions cut 0 bases from V and 0 bases from J, with 6 bases between. The CDR3 nucleotides read TGTGCCAGCAGCTTGGACAGGGTGAACACTGAAGCTTTCTTT. It codes for CASSLDRVNTEAFF.

The chain employs TRBV4-1 and TRBJ1-6; 11 bases are shared with TRBD1. Germline V lookup: CDR1 MGHRA, CDR2 YSYEKL. CDR3 length: 16 residues. With V trimmed by 0 bases and J by 7 bases, 2 bases remained unmatched. The CDR3 nucleotides are TGCGCCAGCAGCCAAGACGGGACAGGGGGGAATTCACCCCTCCACTTT. The encoded protein is CASSQDGTGGNSPLHF.

The genes are TRBV19 and TRBJ1-5, with 10 bases matching TRBD1. From germline, CDR1 is LNHDA and CDR2 SQIVND (reference sequence). Trimming took 3 bases from V and 6 from J; bases not matched to a gene: 5. The CDR3 extends over 15 amino acids. The CDR3 sequence is CASSIPGTGAQPQHF. The DNA for the CDR3 is TGTGCCAGTAGTATCCCAGGGACAGGGGCTCAGCCCCAGCATTTT.

Many counts were recorded for this clone. The chain employs TRBV4-2 and TRBJ1-6, with 11 bases identical to TRBD1. CDR1 is LGHNA and CDR2 is YNFKEQ in the germline V gene. CDR3 length equals 16 residues. V lost 0 bases and J lost 9; bases outside the gene matches: 4. Written as DNA, the CDR3 is TGTGCCAGCAGCCAAGATAGAGGGACAGGGGGTTCACCCCTCCACTTT. Translated, it gives CASSQDRGTGGSPLHF.

This clone was observed once. The chain couples TRBV6-5 to TRBJ1-1; maybe TRBD1 (5 bases). This CDR3 has 13 residues. Germline assignment: CDR1 MNHEY and CDR2 SVGAGI. The ends were cut back, 10 bases at V and 2 bases at J, with 14 bases in the middle. The CDR3 DNA reads TGTGCCATCCAAGGGGATATCAACACTGAAGCTTTCTTT. Amino acids: CAIQGDINTEAFF.

This clone was recorded a few times. This rearrangement joins TRBV18 to TRBJ1-1; D not certain. Germline V gene data show CDR1 as KGHSH and CDR2 as LQKENI. V was cut by 2 bases and J by 1 base, with 8 bases left in between. The CDR3 consists of 14 residues. Here the CDR3 DNA reads TGTGCCAGCTCACCAAAATTGGCGAACACTGAAGCTTTCTTT. Protein sequence: CASSPKLANTEAFF. The full variable domain, rest sourced from reference TRBV18 and TRBJ1-1, is NAGVMQNPRHLVRRRGQEARLRCSPMKGHSHVYWYRQLPEEGLKFMVYLQKENIIDESGMPKERFSAEFPKEGPSILRIQQVVRGDSAAYFCASSPKLANTEAFFGQGTRLTVV.

The gene calls are TRBV29-1 and TRBJ1-6, with a weak D call TRBD1 (6 bases). The CDR3 contains 12 residues. The V end lost 4 bases, the J end lost 9 bases, and 10 bases lay between the germline ends. Germline CDR1 and CDR2: SQVTM and ANQGSEA. CDR3 region: CSVGTEGSPLHF. DNA for the CDR3: TGCAGCGTTGGGACAGAAGGTTCACCCCTCCACTTT.

The V and J genes are TRBV19 and TRBJ2-1, with 7 nucleotides matching TRBD2. Germline-derived CDR1 and CDR2 are LNHDA and SQIVND (reference sequence). V lost 4 bases, J lost 6 bases, and 30 bases stayed unmatched. CDR3 length: 22 residues. CDR3 in amino acids: CASSRARVFGGVGPGTFNEQFF. CDR3 DNA: TGTGCCAGTAGTAGGGCCAGAGTCTTTGGGGGGGTCGGCCCAGGAACATTCAATGAGCAGTTCTTC.

The chain combines TRBV5-4 with TRBJ2-7; a possible D gene is TRBD2 (5 bases). Per the germline V gene, CDR1 is SGHNT and CDR2 is YYREEE (reference sequence). CDR3 length: 20 residues. The V and J ends lost 1 base and 1 base respectively, with 27 bases between them. CDR3 in amino acids: CASSLMFRGTRLKPSYEQYF. CDR3 nucleotides: TGTGCCAGCAGCTTGATGTTTCGGGGAACCCGGTTAAAACCTTCCTACGAGCAGTACTTC. The complete variable domain, with remaining parts taken from reference TRBV5-4 and TRBJ2-7, reads ETGVTQSPTHLIKTRGQQVTLRCSSQSGHNTVSWYQQALGQGPQFIFQYYREEENGRGNFPPRFSGLQFPNYSSELNVNALELDDSALYLCASSLMFRGTRLKPSYEQYFGPGTRLTVT.

As concerns this clone: The final CDR3 position lacks the conserved phenylalanine or tryptophan, pointing to a likely read error. It is unclear where the CDR3 begins or ends on the DNA, so no DNA is shown, and the CDR3 is as TCRdb lists it. The chain combines TRBV19 with TRBJ1-2; the table calls TRBD1, which could not be checked here. Germline CDR1 is LNHDA and CDR2 is SQIVND (reference sequence). A total of 12 residues make up the CDR3, ends included. CDR3 sequence reads: CASMAGGLFLRS.

For the CDR3, the DNA is TGTGCCAGCAGCCGTGTCTACGCCGGGGAGCTGTTTTTT. Protein sequence: CASSRVYAGELFF. V usage is TRBV11-2 and J usage is TRBJ2-2; D uncertain. The CDR3 runs 13 residues. Trimming cost V 5 bases and J 6 bases, with 10 bases left between them. Looked up from germline, CDR1 is SGHAT and CDR2 is FQNNGV.

The chain recombines TRBV6-2 or TRBV6-3 with TRBJ2-5, with D perhaps matching TRBD1 (6 bases). Trimming left V 5 bases short and J 0 bases short, with 13 bases between. CDR1 is MNHEY, CDR2 SVGEGT, per germline. The CDR3 has 15 residues. The CDR3 DNA follows: TGTGCCAGCAGTCCGGGACACTTGTACCAAGAGACCCAGTACTTC. Its protein product is CASSPGHLYQETQYF.

This clone was found a few times. The genes are TRBV6-5 and TRBJ2-7; D may be TRBD2 (5 bases). This CDR3 comprises 14 residues. From germline, CDR1 is MNHEY and CDR2 SVGAGI. The germline V and J ends were trimmed by 7 bases and 2 bases, with 15 bases remaining between them. The CDR3 sequence: CASKIFDGTYEQYF. CDR3 DNA: TGTGCCAGCAAGATATTCGACGGGACCTACGAGCAGTACTTC.

In regard to this clone: Germline and junction disagree at one end, which may indicate a read error. This chain connects TRBV4-2 to TRBJ1-1; 7 nucleotides match TRBD1. CDR3 length equals 15 residues. Per the germline V gene, CDR1 is LGHNA and CDR2 is YNFKEQ. Here the CDR3 reads CASSPGQAAPPLVIF. The CDR3 nucleotides are TGTGCCAGCAGCCCAGGACAGGCGGCTCCCCCCCTGGTAATCTTT.

With regard to this clone: The sample has other DNA sequences that encode this CDR3 too. This sequence joins TRBV10-3 and TRBJ1-1; the match to TRBD1 covers 7 bases. V shed 6 bases, J shed 0 bases, and the junction held 1 base outside the gene matches. The CDR3 runs to 13 residues. Germline lookup yields CDR1 ENHRY and CDR2 SYGVKD. The CDR3 loop reads CAIRDRVNTEAFF. The DNA of the CDR3 is TGTGCCATCAGAGACAGGGTGAACACTGAAGCTTTCTTT.

This clone is medium-sized in the sample. The chain links TRBV28 to TRBJ2-7, with 8 bases matching TRBD1. V shed 7 bases and J 4 bases; nucleotides not matched to a gene: 12. Germline V gene sequence: CDR1 MDHEN, CDR2 SYDVKM. This CDR3 is built from 15 residues. CDR3 residues: CASTNTRQGMYEQYF. CDR3 bases: TGTGCCAGCACCAATACGAGACAGGGGATGTACGAGCAGTACTTC.

This clone was picked up a small number of times. This CDR3 is CASSPLDTTSYEQYF. CDR3 bases: TGTGCCAGCAGCCCGCTGGACACCACTTCCTACGAGCAGTACTTC. The chain has TRBV6-5 and TRBJ2-7, with a tentative D call TRBD1 (5 bases). Trimming left V 6 bases short and J 1 base short, with 16 bases between. Germline loops: CDR1 MNHEY, CDR2 SVGAGI. This CDR3 has 15 residues.

The rearrangement joins TRBV6-6 to TRBJ1-1; 7 bases are shared with TRBD1. The ends lost 5 bases at V and 10 bases at J; junction bases unmatched: 10. The germline V gene encodes CDR1 MNHNY and CDR2 SVGAGI (reference sequence). This CDR3 has 13 residues. The CDR3 DNA is TGTGCCAGCAGTGCCACCACAGGGGTAGGAGCTTTCTTT. Translation: CASSATTGVGAFF.

The rearrangement links TRBV10-2 to TRBJ1-2; D unclear. The CDR3 runs to 16 residues. The germline V gene encodes CDR1 WSHSY and CDR2 SAAADI. V was cut by 0 bases and J by 4 bases, with 15 bases left in between. The CDR3 protein is CASSESSQVLSYGYTF. The CDR3 nucleotides are TGCGCCAGCAGTGAGTCCTCCCAGGTTTTGAGCTATGGCTACACCTTC.

V and J are TRBV12-3 or TRBV12-4 and TRBJ1-1; D may be TRBD1 (5 bases). CDR3 size: 13 residues. Trimming removed 7 bases from V and 10 bases from J, with 19 bases in between. In nucleotides, the CDR3 is TGTGCCAGCACCCTAGGGGTGACTCTGAGAGCTTTCTTT. Its translation: CASTLGVTLRAFF.

The CDR3 DNA reads TGTGCCAGCAGCCACAAGGACATGAACACTGAAGCTTTCTTT. It specifies CASSHKDMNTEAFF. The J gene is TRBJ1-1, the V gene TRBV7-9; the D gene is possibly TRBD1 (5 bases). The germline V gene encodes CDR1 SEHNR and CDR2 FQNEAQ (reference sequence). The CDR3 is made up of 14 amino acids. V was trimmed by 5 bases and J by 0 bases, leaving 10 bases between them.

This sequence joins TRBV24-1 and TRBJ2-7, with D uncertain. This CDR3 comprises 14 residues. CDR1 is KGHDR, CDR2 SFDVKD, per germline. Trimming cost V 3 bases and J 1 base, with 9 bases left between them. In DNA form, the CDR3 reads TGTGCCACCAGTGATAGTTCCAGATCCTACGAGCAGTACTTC. Its translation: CATSDSSRSYEQYF.

This clone was picked up many times. The genes are TRBV19 and TRBJ1-5; D is ambiguous. The CDR3 sequence is 18 residues long. The V end was cut by 8 bases, the J end by 3 bases, with 26 bases between. Germline CDR1 is LNHDA and CDR2 is SQIVND (reference sequence). The CDR3 is CASLRWAGGGGNNQPQHF. The CDR3 nucleotides are TGTGCCAGTCTGCGTTGGGCGGGTGGAGGAGGGAACAATCAGCCCCAGCATTTT.

The chain has TRBV11-2 and TRBJ1-3; 7 bases are shared with TRBD1. This CDR3 is 16 amino acids long. Germline CDR1 reads SGHAT; CDR2 reads FQNNGV. V gave up 3 bases and J gave up 2 bases; unmatched junction bases: 7. CDR3 DNA: TGTGCCAGCAGCTTTGGACAGGCTGGACCTGGAAACACCATATATTTT. Encoded protein: CASSFGQAGPGNTIYF.

The rearrangement uses TRBV4-2 and TRBJ1-1, with D unresolved. The CDR3 consists of 14 residues. Deletions cut 1 base from V and 0 bases from J, with 6 bases between. The germline V gene encodes CDR1 LGHNA and CDR2 YNFKEQ. The CDR3 spells CASSQGGLNTEAFF. The CDR3 DNA follows: TGTGCCAGCAGCCAAGGCGGATTGAACACTGAAGCTTTCTTT.

J is TRBJ1-2 and V is TRBV4-2; no reliable D call. Germline loops: CDR1 LGHNA, CDR2 YNFKEQ. This CDR3 region has 15 residues. The germline V and J ends were trimmed by 0 bases and 6 bases, with 14 bases remaining between them. The CDR3 DNA is TGTGCCAGCAGCCAAGAAGGGAGCTTGGGAGATGGCTACACCTTC. Amino acid sequence: CASSQEGSLGDGYTF.

The chain is built from TRBV9 and TRBJ2-3, with D perhaps matching TRBD2 (6 bases). Trimming shortened V by 4 bases and J by 6 bases, and 21 bases separated the two germline ends. The germline CDR1 and CDR2 sequences are SGDLS and YYNGEE. The CDR3 totals 16 residues. CDR3 sequence (DNA): TGTGCCAGCAGCAAACCCTCTAGACTTCGGGGGGATACGCAGTATTTT. As protein: CASSKPSRLRGDTQYF.

The chain has TRBV7-2 and TRBJ2-7; a weak D match, TRBD1 (5 bases). This CDR3 contains 12 residues. Germline CDR1 and CDR2: SGHTA and FQGNSA. V was trimmed by 5 bases and J by 6 bases, leaving 11 bases between them. CDR3 coding DNA: TGTGCCAGCAGCCCCTATGGGGCCGAGCAGTACTTC. Amino acid sequence: CASSPYGAEQYF.

This rearrangement joins TRBV28 to TRBJ1-2; 10 bases map to TRBD1. Germline CDR1 reads MDHEN; CDR2 reads SYDVKM. The CDR3 has 15 residues. After removal of 6 bases from V and 4 bases from J, the junction contained 8 bases not matched to a gene. This CDR3 reads CASRPPGQGSYGYTF. The CDR3 bases are TGTGCCAGCAGACCGCCGGGACAGGGGAGCTATGGCTACACCTTC.